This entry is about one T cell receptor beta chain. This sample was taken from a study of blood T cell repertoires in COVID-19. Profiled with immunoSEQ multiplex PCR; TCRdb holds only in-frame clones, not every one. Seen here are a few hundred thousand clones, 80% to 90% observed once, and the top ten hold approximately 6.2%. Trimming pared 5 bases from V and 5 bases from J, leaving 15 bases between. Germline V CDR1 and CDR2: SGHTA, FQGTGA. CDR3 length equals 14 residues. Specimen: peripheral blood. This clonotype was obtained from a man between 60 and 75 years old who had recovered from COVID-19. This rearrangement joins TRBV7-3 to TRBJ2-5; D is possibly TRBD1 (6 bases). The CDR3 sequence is CASSLQGTSETQYF. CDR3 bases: TGTGCCAGCAGCCTCCAGGGGACCAGCGAGACCCAGTACTTC.